These 30 T cell receptor beta chains were sequenced from one sample in a study of human T cells and chemical hapten exposure. TCRdb used MiXCR to reprocess the RACE reads, holding one entry per CDR3 protein. This table has 380,000 or so distinct CDR3 sequences, approximately 5% appearing once. Stated time point: pre-sensitization, week 0. Documented treatment: therapeutic diphenylcyclopropenone sensitization with weekly scalp DPC. The starting material was whole blood, obtained in connection with sensitization to the hapten diphenylcyclopropenone (DPC). The receptors were gathered from a woman under 30 with alopecia areata. Some clones in this sample may be carry-over from other donors' samples.

This clonotype was recorded at least ten times. This chain's CDR3 is CASSYRGLAGGPDTQYF. The CDR3 DNA reads as TGTGCCAGCAGTTATCGAGGACTAGCGGGGGGTCCAGATACGCAGTATTTT. The chain is built from TRBV6-2 or TRBV6-3 and TRBJ2-3; 14 bases are a match to TRBD2. Trimming took 3 bases from V and 4 from J; bases not matched to a gene: 6. This CDR3 is 17 amino acids long. Germline V gene lookup returns CDR1 MNHEY and CDR2 SVGEGT.

Many counts were recorded for this clonotype. This chain joins TRBV6-4 and TRBJ2-3, with TRBD1 matching 7 bases. CDR1 MRHNA and CDR2 SNTAGT come from the germline V gene. The CDR3 runs 15 residues. V trimming: 3 bases; J trimming: 4 bases; junction bases outside the gene matches: 7. Here the CDR3 reads CASSEETGRPDTQYF. For the CDR3, the DNA is TGTGCCAGCAGTGAAGAGACAGGGCGCCCAGATACGCAGTATTTT.

This clonotype was observed at least ten times. J is TRBJ1-4 and V is TRBV6-6, with D hard to call. Germline CDR1 and CDR2: MNHNY and SVGAGI (reference sequence). Trimming took off 5 bases at V and 7 bases at J, with 8 bases between the two ends. The CDR3 loop spans 12 amino acids. The CDR3 is CASSPSGEKLFF. The CDR3 nucleotides read TGTGCCAGCAGTCCGTCTGGTGAAAAACTGTTTTTT.

This chain connects TRBV5-1 to TRBJ1-4; 7 bases align to TRBD1. Germline trimming cut 5 bases from V and 5 bases from J; bases unmatched to any gene: 18. Looked up from germline, CDR1 is SGHRS and CDR2 is YFSETQ. CDR3 size: 18 residues. The CDR3, as DNA: TGCGCCAGCAGTACTAGTATCCAACAGGGGAACATAAATGAAAAACTGTTTTTT. This gives the protein CASSTSIQQGNINEKLFF.

At least ten counts were recorded for this clonotype. The chain combines TRBV4-1 with TRBJ1-5; D is undetermined. The V end was cut by 2 bases, the J end by 6 bases, with 11 bases between. Looked up from germline, CDR1 is MGHRA and CDR2 is YSYEKL. The CDR3 covers 14 residues. Written as DNA, the CDR3 is TGCGCCAGCAGCCAAAGTTTGGTGATTCAGCCCCAGCATTTT. Its protein product is CASSQSLVIQPQHF.

This clonotype was counted at least ten times. The chain employs TRBV6-6 and TRBJ2-1, with D tentatively TRBD2 (6 bases). The CDR3 loop spans 17 amino acids. CDR1 MNHNY and CDR2 SVGAGI come from the germline V gene (reference sequence). The ends were cut back, 0 bases at V and 0 bases at J, with 12 bases in the middle. CDR3 region: CASSYSGDFSSYNEQFF. CDR3 DNA: TGTGCCAGCAGTTACTCGGGGGACTTTAGCTCCTACAATGAGCAGTTCTTC.

This clonotype was recorded at least ten times. V gene TRBV10-3 combines with J gene TRBJ2-4; 12 nucleotides line up with TRBD2. The CDR3 extends over 17 amino acids. The germline V gene encodes CDR1 ENHRY and CDR2 SYGVKD. J lost 0 bases, V lost 3 bases, and 3 bases had no gene match. For the CDR3, the DNA is TGTGCCATCAGTGATGGACTAGCGGGGATAGCCAAAAACATTCAGTACTTC. Translated: CAISDGLAGIAKNIQYF.

This clonotype was detected a few times. The J gene is TRBJ2-4, the V gene TRBV2, with 10 positions matching TRBD2. Germline values: CDR1 SNHLY, CDR2 FYNNEI. This CDR3 has 15 residues. The trim removed 5 bases at V and 7 bases at J, leaving 8 bases unmatched. CDR3 DNA sequence: TGTGCCAGCAGTCAAACCCTAGCGGGGGATAACATTCAGTACTTC. This translates into CASSQTLAGDNIQYF. The full variable domain, completed using reference TRBV2 and TRBJ2-4, is EPEVTQTPSHQVTQMGQEVILRCVPISNHLYFYWYRQILGQKVEFLVSFYNNEISEKSEIFDDQFSVERPDGSNFTLKIRSTKLEDSAMYFCASSQTLAGDNIQYFGAGTRLSVL.

The chain links TRBV6-6 to TRBJ1-6, with 8 bases identical to TRBD1. CDR1 and CDR2 from the germline V gene are MNHNY and SVGAGI (reference sequence). This CDR3 spans 16 amino acids. V gave up 4 bases and J gave up 7 bases; unmatched junction bases: 9. CDR3 sequence: CASSFQGANVNSPLHF. The DNA for the CDR3 is TGTGCCAGCAGTTTTCAGGGGGCGAACGTGAATTCACCCCTCCACTTT.

This clonotype appeared many times. The chain recombines TRBV18 with TRBJ1-6, with a tentative D call TRBD1 (5 bases). Looked up from germline, CDR1 is KGHSH and CDR2 is LQKENI. This CDR3 has 16 residues. Between the trimmed V and J ends, which lost 3 bases and 4 bases, there was a span of 13 bases. The CDR3 DNA reads as TGTGCCAGCTCACCTTCACCCGGGACTTATAATTCACCCCTCCACTTT. Translation gives CASSPSPGTYNSPLHF.

This clonotype showed up just a few times. This CDR3 reads CASSYVEDSTETQYF. CDR3 DNA: TGTGCCAGCAGTTACGTTGAGGACAGTACGGAGACCCAGTACTTC. The chain uses TRBV6-2 or TRBV6-3 and TRBJ2-5; D is perhaps TRBD1 (6 bases). This CDR3 comprises 15 residues. V was cut by 2 bases and J by 5 bases, with 15 bases left in between. Germline V CDR1 and CDR2: MNHEY, SVGEGT.

This clonotype has only a few counts. The V gene is TRBV3-1, the J gene TRBJ1-1; possible D gene TRBD1, 5 bases. CDR1 is LGHDT, CDR2 YNNKEL, per germline (reference sequence). V was pared by 4 bases and J by 6 bases, with 15 bases between. The CDR3 totals 14 residues. The CDR3 DNA reads TGTGCCAGCAGCCTGCCGGGGGAGAGGCCTGAAGCTTTCTTT. It translates to CASSLPGERPEAFF.

The table lists this clonotype with many counts. The V and J genes are TRBV3-1 and TRBJ2-3; D gene ambiguous. The CDR3 runs to 12 residues. Trimming cost V 0 bases and J 7 bases, with 5 bases left between them. Germline CDR1 and CDR2: LGHDT and YNNKEL (reference sequence). DNA for the CDR3: TGTGCCAGCAGCCAAGATGGTCATACGCAGTATTTT. Its translation is CASSQDGHTQYF.

The chain is built from TRBV20-1 and TRBJ2-7, with 10 bases that match TRBD2. The CDR3 extends over 13 amino acids. Germline V CDR1 and CDR2: DFQATT, SNEGSKA (reference sequence). J was trimmed by 4 bases and V by 5 bases; bases with no gene match: 5. This CDR3 reads CSAPGSGGYEQYF. The CDR3 bases are TGCAGTGCTCCTGGTAGCGGGGGGTACGAGCAGTACTTC.

There are a few counts of this clonotype. The gene calls are TRBV5-4 and TRBJ1-4; D gene ambiguous. Germline loops: CDR1 SGHNT, CDR2 YYREEE (reference sequence). Trimming shortened V by 1 base and J by 0 bases, and 7 bases separated the two germline ends. The CDR3 loop spans 15 amino acids. CDR3: CASSLTVATNEKLFF. The CDR3 bases are TGTGCCAGCAGCTTGACTGTTGCAACTAATGAAAAACTGTTTTTT. Combining the CDR3 with reference TRBV5-4 and TRBJ1-4 gives the whole variable domain ETGVTQSPTHLIKTRGQQVTLRCSSQSGHNTVSWYQQALGQGPQFIFQYYREEENGRGNFPPRFSGLQFPNYSSELNVNALELDDSALYLCASSLTVATNEKLFFGSGTQLSVL.

This clonotype was recorded only once. The V call is TRBV4-2, the J call TRBJ2-7; 7 nucleotides line up with TRBD1. The length of the CDR3 is 17 residues. V was pared by 3 bases and J by 4 bases, with 15 bases of the junction left unmatched. CDR1 is LGHNA and CDR2 is YNFKEQ in the germline V gene. The DNA for the CDR3 is TGTGCCAGCAGCCATGCCGCCATCGGACAGGACTTTTACGAGCAGTACTTC. As protein: CASSHAAIGQDFYEQYF.

The J gene is TRBJ2-4, the V gene TRBV12-5; a weak D match, TRBD2 (6 bases). Deletions cut 5 bases from V and 0 bases from J, with 11 bases between. The germline V gene has CDR1 LGHNT and CDR2 FRNRAP. This CDR3 has 15 amino acids. The CDR3 protein is CASGPAGIAKNIQYF. The CDR3 DNA sequence: TGTGCTAGTGGTCCGGCGGGGATAGCCAAAAACATTCAGTACTTC. Combining the CDR3 with reference TRBV12-5 and TRBJ2-4 gives the whole variable domain DARVTQTPRHKVTEMGQEVTMRCQPILGHNTVFWYRQTMMQGLELLAYFRNRAPLDDSGMPKDRFSAEMPDATLATLKIQPSEPRDSAVYFCASGPAGIAKNIQYFGAGTRLSVL.

In DNA, the CDR3 is TGTGCCAGCAGTTTAGGGGGCGTCCTTAACTACGAGCAGTACTTC. This encodes CASSLGGVLNYEQYF. J is TRBJ2-7 and V is TRBV28; D might be TRBD1 (6 bases). V lost 2 bases and J lost 3, with 14 bases in between. The CDR3 is 15 amino acids. Germline CDR1 is MDHEN and CDR2 is SYDVKM.

V usage is TRBV4-3 and J usage is TRBJ2-3; TRBD2 matches at 11 bases. The V and J ends lost 0 bases and 6 bases, in that order; junction bases with no gene match: 2. Germline values: CDR1 LGHNA, CDR2 YSLEER. The CDR3 is 15 residues long. The CDR3 here is CASSQDPSGRDTQYF. For the CDR3, the DNA is TGCGCCAGCAGCCAAGATCCTAGCGGGAGGGATACGCAGTATTTT.

This clonotype was observed a handful of times. V is TRBV12-3 or TRBV12-4 and J is TRBJ1-2; no clear D gene. The CDR3 length is 13 residues. V was cut by 1 base and J by 8 bases, with 11 bases left in between. CDR3 amino acids: CASSLDPKTGYTF. Written as DNA, the CDR3 is TGTGCCAGCAGTTTAGACCCGAAAACCGGCTACACCTTC.

Ten or more counts support this clonotype. The chain joins TRBV29-1 to TRBJ1-1, with TRBD1 as a possible D gene (5 bases). V was pared by 6 bases and J by 4 bases, with 18 bases between. CDR3 length: 14 amino acids. Germline-derived CDR1 and CDR2 are SQVTM and ANQGSEA. CDR3 coding DNA: TGCAGCGTGCCGAGGGGAGTTACAACCACTGAAGCTTTCTTT. Amino acids: CSVPRGVTTTEAFF.

This clonotype was counted ten times or more. This chain uses TRBV28 with TRBJ2-3; D could derive from TRBD1 or TRBD2 (5 bases each). The germline V and J ends were trimmed by 10 bases and 0 bases, with 14 bases remaining between them. The germline CDR1 and CDR2 sequences are MDHEN and SYDVKM. There are 14 residues in the CDR3. CDR3 bases: TGTGCCACGACGGGGCTACCCAGCACAGATACGCAGTATTTT. This encodes CATTGLPSTDTQYF.

There are a few counts of this clonotype. This chain connects TRBV6-5 to TRBJ2-7; D is ambiguous. The CDR3 has 15 residues. In germline, CDR1 is MNHEY, CDR2 SVGAGI. V was shortened by 3 bases and J by 7 bases, with 19 bases between the two germline ends. The chain's CDR3 is CASSYSRSVLGEQYF. CDR3 nucleotides: TGTGCCAGCAGTTATTCCAGGTCCGTCCTCGGGGAGCAGTACTTC.

The rearrangement links TRBV20-1 to TRBJ1-1; D might be TRBD1 (6 bases). The germline V and J ends were trimmed by 1 base and 9 bases, with 12 bases remaining between them. CDR3 length: 12 amino acids. CDR1 is DFQATT, CDR2 SNEGSKA, per germline (reference sequence). For the CDR3, the DNA is TGCAGTGCTAGAGGGGGGGGCCAAAAAGCTTTCTTT. It is translated as CSARGGGQKAFF.

This clonotype has at least ten counts. This chain uses TRBV20-1 with TRBJ2-7, with 7 bases fitting TRBD1. The CDR3 is 13 amino acids. Trimming cost V 4 bases and J 4 bases; bases outside gene matches: 7. CDR1 and CDR2 from the germline V gene are DFQATT and SNEGSKA (reference sequence). The chain's CDR3 is CSAKRDSQYEQYF. The CDR3 nucleotides are TGCAGTGCTAAGAGGGACAGCCAGTACGAGCAGTACTTC.

The chain carries TRBV7-8 and TRBJ2-7, with D perhaps TRBD1 (6 bases). The CDR3 runs to 15 residues. The V and J ends lost 5 bases and 2 bases respectively, with 16 bases between them. Germline CDR1 SGHVS, CDR2 FQNEAQ. CDR3 sequence: CASSPTRGSTYEQYF. Here the CDR3 DNA reads TGTGCCAGCAGCCCCACCAGGGGCTCGACCTACGAGCAGTACTTC.

In its sample, this clonotype was seen a few times. This chain links TRBV13 with TRBJ2-3; D remains ambiguous. The CDR3 has 12 amino acids. The germline gives CDR1 PRHDT, CDR2 FYEKMQ (reference sequence). The germline V and J ends were trimmed by 3 bases and 7 bases, with 8 bases remaining between them. The CDR3 DNA reads TGTGCCAGCAGCTTGTCGAGAAATACGCAGTATTTT. This translates into CASSLSRNTQYF.

This clonotype was picked up many times. The CDR3 protein is CSVFRGTDYGYTF. CDR3 nucleotide sequence: TGCAGCGTTTTCAGAGGGACAGACTATGGCTACACCTTC. The chain combines TRBV29-1 with TRBJ1-2; 7 nucleotides agree with TRBD1. The CDR3 contains 13 residues. The V gene's germline CDR1 is SQVTM and CDR2 ANQGSEA. With V trimmed by 5 bases and J by 3 bases, 6 bases remained unmatched.

The CDR3 nucleotides read TGTGCCAGCAGTTTTTCCGGGGTGCTCTACGAGCAGTACTTC. Amino acids: CASSFSGVLYEQYF. The chain couples TRBV27 to TRBJ2-7, with D maybe TRBD2 (5 bases). This CDR3 contains 14 residues. V was cut by 3 bases and J by 3 bases, with 12 bases left in between. Germline-derived CDR1 and CDR2 are MNHEY and SMNVEV (reference sequence).

This clonotype was counted ten times or more. The V and J genes are TRBV13 and TRBJ2-3; 9 bases align to TRBD2. Germline loops: CDR1 PRHDT, CDR2 FYEKMQ (reference sequence). The CDR3 runs 17 residues. Losses at the gene ends were 11 bases for V and 0 bases for J; bases not matched to a gene: 15. The CDR3 protein is CAVGAGGPSASTDTQYF. The CDR3 DNA sequence: TGTGCCGTGGGAGCGGGGGGACCGTCGGCGAGCACAGATACGCAGTATTTT.